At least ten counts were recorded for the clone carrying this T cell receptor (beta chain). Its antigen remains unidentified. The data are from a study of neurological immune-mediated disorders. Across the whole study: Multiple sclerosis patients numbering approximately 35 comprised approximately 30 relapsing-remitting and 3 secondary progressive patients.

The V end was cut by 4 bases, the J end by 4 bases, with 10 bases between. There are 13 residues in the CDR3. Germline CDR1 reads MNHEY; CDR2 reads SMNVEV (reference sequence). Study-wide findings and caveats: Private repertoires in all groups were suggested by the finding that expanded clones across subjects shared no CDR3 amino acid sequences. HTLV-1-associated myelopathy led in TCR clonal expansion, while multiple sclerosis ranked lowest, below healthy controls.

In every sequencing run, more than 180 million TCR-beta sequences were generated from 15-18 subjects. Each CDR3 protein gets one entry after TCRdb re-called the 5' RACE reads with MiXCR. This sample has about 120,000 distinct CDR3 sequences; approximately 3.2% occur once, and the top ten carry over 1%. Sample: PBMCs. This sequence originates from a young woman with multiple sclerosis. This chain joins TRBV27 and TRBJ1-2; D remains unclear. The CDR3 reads CASSSLISYGYTF. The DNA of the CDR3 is TGTGCCAGCAGTTCCCTTATATCCTATGGCTACACCTTC.